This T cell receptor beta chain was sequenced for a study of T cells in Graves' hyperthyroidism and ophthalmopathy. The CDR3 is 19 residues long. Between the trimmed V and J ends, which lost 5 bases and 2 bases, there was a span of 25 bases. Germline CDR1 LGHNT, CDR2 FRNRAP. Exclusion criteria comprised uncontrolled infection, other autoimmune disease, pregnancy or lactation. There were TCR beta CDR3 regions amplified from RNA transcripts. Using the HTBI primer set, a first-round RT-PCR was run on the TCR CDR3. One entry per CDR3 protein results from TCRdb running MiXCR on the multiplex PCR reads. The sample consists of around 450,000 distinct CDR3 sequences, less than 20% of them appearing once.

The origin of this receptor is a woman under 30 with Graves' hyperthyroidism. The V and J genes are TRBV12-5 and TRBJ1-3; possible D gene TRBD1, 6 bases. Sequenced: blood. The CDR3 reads CASGPRGGPAGGAGNTIYF. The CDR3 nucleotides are TGTGCTAGTGGTCCGAGAGGGGGGCCCGCCGGGGGTGCTGGAAACACCATATATTTT.